The 28 T cell receptor beta chains given below trace back to one sample, sequenced in a study of technical replicates of blood from a few donors. Clones were sequenced by immunoSEQ multiplex PCR, and TCRdb holds only the in-frame ones, with some missing. The sample has about 100,000 clones, about 94% seen once. The sequenced material came from T cells isolated from PBMCs. The source is a human donor in good health.

V and J are TRBV6-4 and TRBJ2-1; 11 bases align to TRBD1. V lost 6 bases to trimming and J lost 9 bases; unmatched junction nucleotides: 10. Germline V gene data show CDR1 as MRHNA and CDR2 as SNTAGT. The CDR3 loop spans 15 amino acids. The CDR3 DNA follows: TGTGCCAGCAGCCCCGGGACAGGGGGAGGTGGTGAGCAGTTCTTC. It yields the protein CASSPGTGGGGEQFF.

The rearrangement joins TRBV5-1 to TRBJ1-2, with a possible D match to TRBD1 (5 bases). The CDR3 extends over 18 amino acids. CDR1 and CDR2 (germline): SGHRS, YFSETQ. V was clipped by 4 bases and J by 3 bases, with 25 bases between them. CDR3: CASSPIGVLAGSDYGYTF. CDR3 in DNA: TGCGCCAGCAGCCCTATAGGGGTCTTAGCCGGCAGTGACTATGGCTACACCTTC. The full variable domain, in which reference TRBV5-1 and TRBJ1-2 provide the parts outside the CDR3, is KAGVTQTPRYLIKTRGQQVTLSCSPISGHRSVSWYQQTPGQGLQFLFEYFSETQRNKGNFPGRFSGRQFSNSRSEMNVSTLELGDSALYLCASSPIGVLAGSDYGYTFGSGTRLTVV.

Notes on this clone: The junction shows a germline mismatch at one end, possibly a read error. The chain links TRBV7-2 to TRBJ2-5; D might be TRBD2 (7 bases). Germline V lookup: CDR1 SGHTA, CDR2 FQGNSA. The CDR3 is made up of 12 amino acids. The CDR3 bases are TGTGCCAGCAGCTTACTAGCGCGCGGGGGCGACTTC. This encodes CASSLLARGGDF.

The chain carries TRBV6-5 and TRBJ1-1; no clear D gene. Germline assignment: CDR1 MNHEY and CDR2 SVGAGI. The CDR3 runs to 15 residues. V was clipped by 0 bases and J by 1 base, with 9 bases between them. The CDR3 DNA is TGTGCCAGCAGTTACTCCGAAGCCGCGAACACTGAAGCTTTCTTT. Translated, it gives CASSYSEAANTEAFF.

The chain is built from TRBV10-3 and TRBJ2-3; 14 bases fit TRBD2. V was clipped by 10 bases and J by 4 bases; unmatched bases: 4. The CDR3 is made up of 14 amino acids. Germline CDR1 is ENHRY and CDR2 is SYGVKD. The CDR3: CATWTSGGPDTQYF. CDR3 in DNA: TGTGCCACCTGGACTAGCGGGGGGCCAGATACGCAGTATTTT.

V and J are TRBV11-2 and TRBJ2-6, with D perhaps TRBD2 (7 bases). V was cut by 8 bases and J by 3 bases, with 11 bases left in between. CDR3 length equals 14 residues. Germline V gene sequence: CDR1 SGHAT, CDR2 FQNNGV. The CDR3 DNA reads TGTGCCAGCGATAGGGGGGGTGGGGCCAACGTCCTGACTTTC. The encoded protein is CASDRGGGANVLTF.

The V call is TRBV15, the J call TRBJ2-6, with 7 bases aligning to TRBD1. Germline V gives CDR1 LNHNV, CDR2 YYDKDF (reference sequence). The CDR3 extends over 18 amino acids. Losses at the gene ends were 4 bases for V and 0 bases for J; bases not matched to a gene: 9. The CDR3 is CATSIRQGKSSGANVLTF. The CDR3 DNA reads as TGTGCCACCAGCATCCGACAGGGAAAGAGCTCTGGGGCCAACGTCCTGACTTTC. Combining the CDR3 with reference TRBV15 and TRBJ2-6 gives the whole variable domain DAMVIQNPRYQVTQFGKPVTLSCSQTLNHNVMYWYQQKSSQAPKLLFHYYDKDFNNEADTPDNFQSRRPNTSFCFLDIRSPGLGDTAMYLCATSIRQGKSSGANVLTFGAGSRLTVL.

The DNA of the CDR3 is TGTGCCAGCAGCCGACGGACGGAGGACGAGCAGTACTTC. As protein: CASSRRTEDEQYF. This sequence joins TRBV4-2 and TRBJ2-7; perhaps TRBD2 as D (5 bases). Per the germline V gene, CDR1 is LGHNA and CDR2 is YNFKEQ. The germline V and J ends were trimmed by 4 bases and 5 bases, with 12 bases remaining between them. The CDR3 is made up of 13 amino acids.

The chain uses TRBV4-1 and TRBJ2-1; the match to TRBD1 covers 9 bases. This CDR3 is 17 amino acids long. The V segment lost 0 bases and the J segment 8 bases; nucleotides outside the gene matches: 11. Germline CDR1 is MGHRA and CDR2 is YSYEKL. This chain's CDR3 is CASSQEIGTGPGYEQFF. As DNA, the CDR3 is TGCGCCAGCAGCCAAGAGATTGGGACAGGGCCTGGGTATGAGCAGTTCTTC.

V and J are TRBV5-4 and TRBJ2-2; the D gene is possibly TRBD1 (6 bases). V shed 0 bases and J shed 9 bases, with 18 bases lying between them. This CDR3 has 16 amino acids. In germline, CDR1 is SGHNT, CDR2 YYREEE (reference sequence). DNA for the CDR3: TGTGCCAGCAGCTTGGGGGGACCTGACAGGTTCCGGGAGCTGTTTTTT. This sequence encodes CASSLGGPDRFRELFF.

This clone was seen once. This chain uses TRBV18 with TRBJ2-5; D unclear. The germline V gene encodes CDR1 KGHSH and CDR2 LQKENI. The V gene lost 0 bases and the J gene lost 4 bases, with 6 bases spanning the gap. This CDR3 has 13 residues. The CDR3 sequence is CASSPPPGETQYF. The CDR3 DNA is TGTGCCAGCTCACCACCGCCGGGAGAGACCCAGTACTTC.

The rearrangement links TRBV14 to TRBJ2-1, with 9 bases that match TRBD2. The ends lost 3 bases at V and 2 bases at J; junction bases unmatched: 5. The CDR3 length is 16 residues. In germline, CDR1 is SGHDN, CDR2 FVKESK. Written as DNA, the CDR3 is TGTGCCAGCAGCCATCGAGGCGGGAGGGCCTACAATGAGCAGTTCTTC. This translates into CASSHRGGRAYNEQFF.

V and J are TRBV6-1 and TRBJ2-7; 9 nucleotides agree with TRBD1. With V trimmed by 5 bases and J by 3 bases, 8 bases remained unmatched. CDR1 MNHNS and CDR2 SASEGT come from the germline V gene. The CDR3 is 15 amino acids. The CDR3 DNA sequence: TGTGCCAGCAGTACCGACACAGGGGGCGTCTACGAGCAGTACTTC. The encoded protein is CASSTDTGGVYEQYF.

V gene TRBV5-4 combines with J gene TRBJ2-3, with 7 bases fitting TRBD2. From germline, CDR1 is SGHNT and CDR2 YYREEE (reference sequence). The CDR3 is made up of 15 amino acids. J gave up 11 bases and V 0 bases, and 12 bases lay outside the gene matches. The CDR3 region has the DNA TGTGCCAGCAGCTTGGGGGACTATAGCCGTAATAGGCAGTATTTT. Its translation is CASSLGDYSRNRQYF.

This clone has just one count. An end of the junction differs from the germline gene, which may be a read error. The chain employs TRBV29-1 and TRBJ2-5; 12 bases map to TRBD2. The germline CDR1 and CDR2 sequences are SQVTM and ANQGSEA. There are 16 residues in the CDR3. CDR3 protein: CSVASTSGGPQEAQYF. The CDR3 coding sequence is TGCAGCGTGGCATCGACTAGCGGGGGTCCTCAAGAGGCCCAGTACTTC.

The chain joins TRBV5-1 to TRBJ2-7; 7 bases are a match to TRBD2. The CDR3 is 15 residues long. Germline V gives CDR1 SGHRS, CDR2 YFSETQ. Losses at the gene ends were 0 bases for V and 2 bases for J; bases not matched to a gene: 5. DNA of the CDR3: TGCGCCAGCAGCTTGGCCGGGACTAACGCCTACGAGCAGTACTTC. It specifies CASSLAGTNAYEQYF.

V is TRBV6-5 and J is TRBJ2-7; a weak D match, TRBD2 (5 bases). V lost 2 bases to trimming and J lost 4 bases, with 12 bases between them. The CDR3 loop spans 14 amino acids. The germline V gene has CDR1 MNHEY and CDR2 SVGAGI. The CDR3 DNA follows: TGTGCCAGCAGTTACGGTTGGCCGGGGTACGAGCAGTACTTC. Translation: CASSYGWPGYEQYF.

For the CDR3, the DNA is TGCGCCAGCAGACGACAGGGATTTTTAAACCACCCCACAGATACGCAGTATTTT. Its translation: CASRRQGFLNHPTDTQYF. V gene TRBV10-2 combines with J gene TRBJ2-3; 7 bases are a match to TRBD1. With 6 bases clipped from V and 2 bases from J, the junction kept 17 bases outside the gene matches. The germline V gene encodes CDR1 WSHSY and CDR2 SAAADI. The CDR3 consists of 18 residues.

The rearrangement links TRBV6-1 to TRBJ2-7; D may be TRBD2 (6 bases). Germline V CDR1 and CDR2: MNHNS, SASEGT. CDR3 length: 15 residues. Trimming cost V 5 bases and J 3 bases, with 17 bases left between them. Here the CDR3 DNA reads TGTGCCAGCAGTCGGGGGTCCGGGACCAACTACGAGCAGTACTTC. It specifies CASSRGSGTNYEQYF.

This rearrangement joins TRBV7-6 to TRBJ1-1, with 11 bases that match TRBD1. CDR3 size: 16 residues. J lost 7 bases, V lost 3 bases, and 10 bases had no gene match. From germline, CDR1 is SGHVS and CDR2 FNYEAQ. Here the CDR3 reads CASSFGRDRGSFEAFF. CDR3 sequence (DNA): TGTGCCAGCAGCTTCGGCCGGGACAGGGGGTCCTTTGAAGCTTTCTTT. Looking up the rest from reference TRBV7-6 and TRBJ1-1 gives the full variable domain: GAGVSQSPRYKVTKRGQDVALRCDPISGHVSLYWYRQALGQGPEFLTYFNYEAQQDKSGLPNDRFSAERPEGSISTLTIQRTEQRDSAMYRCASSFGRDRGSFEAFFGQGTRLTVV.

The gene calls are TRBV6-1 and TRBJ2-1, with 8 bases aligning to TRBD2. CDR1 and CDR2 from the germline V gene are MNHNS and SASEGT. V gave up 2 bases and J gave up 7 bases; unmatched junction bases: 13. This CDR3 comprises 17 residues. For the CDR3, the DNA is TGTGCCAGCAGTGAAAAACGACTAGCGAACTGGGGGAATGAGCAGTTCTTC. As protein: CASSEKRLANWGNEQFF.

V usage is TRBV29-1 and J usage is TRBJ1-5; D is possibly TRBD1 (6 bases). Trimming shortened V by 5 bases and J by 4 bases, and 18 bases separated the two germline ends. This CDR3 contains 15 residues. The germline V gene encodes CDR1 SQVTM and CDR2 ANQGSEA. The DNA for the CDR3 is TGCAGCGTTCTATTAGAGGGGACAACAAATCAGCCCCAGCATTTT. This sequence encodes CSVLLEGTTNQPQHF.

The chain has TRBV6-1 and TRBJ1-5, with TRBD1 matching 9 bases. The CDR3 has 15 amino acids. The V gene end was trimmed by 4 bases and the J gene end by 7 bases; junction bases not matched to a gene: 8. The germline V gene encodes CDR1 MNHNS and CDR2 SASEGT. This CDR3 is CASSGGQGNWQPQHF. In nucleotides, the CDR3 is TGTGCCAGCAGTGGGGGACAGGGCAATTGGCAGCCCCAGCATTTT.

The V call is TRBV5-1, the J call TRBJ2-7, with 12 bases identical to TRBD2. The V and J ends lost 4 bases and 4 bases, in that order; junction bases with no gene match: 3. This CDR3 region has 14 residues. Germline CDR1 and CDR2: SGHRS and YFSETQ. DNA of the CDR3: TGCGCCAGCAGCCCCGGGACTAGCGGGTACGAGCAGTACTTC. Its protein is CASSPGTSGYEQYF.

The chain couples TRBV27 to TRBJ2-1; D perhaps matches TRBD2 (6 bases). Germline CDR1 MNHEY, CDR2 SMNVEV (reference sequence). This CDR3 contains 13 residues. V was trimmed by 4 bases and J by 9 bases, leaving 13 bases between them. The CDR3: CASSSGGTGEQFF. In DNA form, the CDR3 reads TGTGCCAGCAGTTCAGGCGGGACGGGTGAGCAGTTCTTC.

The rearrangement links TRBV6-5 to TRBJ2-2, with D hard to call. The germline V gene encodes CDR1 MNHEY and CDR2 SVGAGI. Trimming pared 2 bases from V and 4 bases from J, leaving 11 bases between. The CDR3 runs to 15 residues. CDR3 sequence: CASSYTTVATGELFF. The DNA of the CDR3 is TGTGCCAGCAGTTACACCACAGTGGCCACCGGGGAGCTGTTTTTT.

The rearrangement links TRBV6-1 to TRBJ2-1; tentatively, D is TRBD1 (7 bases). There are 19 residues in the CDR3. Trimming removed 2 bases from V and 2 bases from J, with 22 bases in between. The germline gives CDR1 MNHNS, CDR2 SASEGT. The CDR3 DNA is TGTGCCAGCAGTGAAAACGGGGCTAGCAGGGGGGCCCCCTACAATGAGCAGTTCTTC. Translating gives CASSENGASRGAPYNEQFF.

V usage is TRBV27 and J usage is TRBJ2-7; 14 nucleotides align to TRBD2. The CDR3 contains 16 residues. Germline CDR1 and CDR2: MNHEY and SMNVEV (reference sequence). The V gene end was trimmed by 6 bases and the J gene end by 2 bases; junction bases not matched to a gene: 6. The CDR3 region is CASSMGLAGDPYEQYF. CDR3 coding DNA: TGTGCCAGCAGCATGGGACTAGCGGGAGACCCCTACGAGCAGTACTTC.